This T cell receptor (beta chain) was sequenced during a study of blood T cell repertoires in COVID-19. The table came from immunoSEQ multiplex PCR; TCRdb's copy has only in-frame clones and leaves some out. The repertoire includes over 130,000 clones, about 80% of them detected once, and 2.2% sits in the top ten. The germline CDR1 and CDR2 sequences are LNHDA and SQIVND (reference sequence). The trim removed 5 bases at V and 7 bases at J, leaving 11 bases unmatched. The CDR3 spans 18 residues. This clone was detected a few times. The V and J genes are TRBV19 and TRBJ2-1; 16 bases fit TRBD2. The sample was peripheral blood. This receptor was obtained from a man aged 70-80 years with acute or convalescent COVID-19. CDR3 sequence: CASSSPGTSGRAGNEQFF. In DNA, the CDR3 is TGTGCCAGTAGTTCCCCCGGGACTAGCGGGAGGGCGGGAAATGAGCAGTTCTTC.